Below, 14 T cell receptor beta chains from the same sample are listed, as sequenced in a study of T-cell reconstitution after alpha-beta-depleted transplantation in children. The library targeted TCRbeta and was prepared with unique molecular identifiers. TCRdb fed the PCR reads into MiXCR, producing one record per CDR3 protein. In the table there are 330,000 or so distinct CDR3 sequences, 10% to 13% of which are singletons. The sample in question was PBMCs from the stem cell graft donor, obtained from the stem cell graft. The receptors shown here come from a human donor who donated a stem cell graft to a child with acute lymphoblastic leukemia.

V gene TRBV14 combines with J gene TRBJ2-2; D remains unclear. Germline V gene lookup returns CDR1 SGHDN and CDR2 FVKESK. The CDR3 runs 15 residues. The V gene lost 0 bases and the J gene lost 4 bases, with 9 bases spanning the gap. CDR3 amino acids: CASSQDPAVTGELFF. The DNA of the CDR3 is TGTGCCAGCAGCCAAGATCCCGCCGTCACCGGGGAGCTGTTTTTT.

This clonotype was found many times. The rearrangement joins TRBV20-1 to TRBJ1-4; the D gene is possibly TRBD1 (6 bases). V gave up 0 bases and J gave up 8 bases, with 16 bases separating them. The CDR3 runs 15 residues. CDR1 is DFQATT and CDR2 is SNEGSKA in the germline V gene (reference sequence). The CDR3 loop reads CSARDGGQTGEKLFF. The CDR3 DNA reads TGCAGTGCTAGAGATGGAGGACAGACGGGCGAAAAACTGTTTTTT.

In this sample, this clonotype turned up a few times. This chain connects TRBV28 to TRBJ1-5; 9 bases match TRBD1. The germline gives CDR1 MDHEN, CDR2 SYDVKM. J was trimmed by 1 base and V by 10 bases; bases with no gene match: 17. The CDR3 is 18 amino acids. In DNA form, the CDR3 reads TGTGCCATCCGATCGGGACAGGGACCCATTGCAAGCAATCAGCCCCAGCATTTT. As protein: CAIRSGQGPIASNQPQHF.

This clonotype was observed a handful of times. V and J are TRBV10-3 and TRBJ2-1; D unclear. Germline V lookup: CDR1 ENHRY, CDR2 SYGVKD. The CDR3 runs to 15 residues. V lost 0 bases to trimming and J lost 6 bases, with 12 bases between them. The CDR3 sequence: CAISESSDGLNEQFF. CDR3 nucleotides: TGTGCCATCAGTGAGTCCAGCGACGGGCTCAATGAGCAGTTCTTC.

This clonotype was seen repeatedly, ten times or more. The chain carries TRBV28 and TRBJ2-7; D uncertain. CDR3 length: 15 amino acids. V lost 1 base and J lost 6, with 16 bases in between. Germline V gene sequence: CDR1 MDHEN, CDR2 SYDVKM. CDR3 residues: CASSLSFGSFGEQYF. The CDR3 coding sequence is TGTGCCAGCAGTTTATCCTTCGGGTCGTTCGGCGAGCAGTACTTC. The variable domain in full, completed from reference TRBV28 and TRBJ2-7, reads DVKVTQSSRYLVKRTGEKVFLECVQDMDHENMFWYRQDPGLGLRLIYFSYDVKMKEKGDIPEGYSVSREKKERFSLILESASTNQTSMYLCASSLSFGSFGEQYFGPGTRLTVT.

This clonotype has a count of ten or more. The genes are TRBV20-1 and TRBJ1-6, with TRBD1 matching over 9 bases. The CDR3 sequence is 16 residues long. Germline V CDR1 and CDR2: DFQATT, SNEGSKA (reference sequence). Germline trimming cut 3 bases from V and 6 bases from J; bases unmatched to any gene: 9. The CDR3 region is CSASVPGQGLNSPLHF. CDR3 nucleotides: TGCAGTGCTAGCGTCCCGGGACAGGGACTTAATTCACCCCTCCACTTT.

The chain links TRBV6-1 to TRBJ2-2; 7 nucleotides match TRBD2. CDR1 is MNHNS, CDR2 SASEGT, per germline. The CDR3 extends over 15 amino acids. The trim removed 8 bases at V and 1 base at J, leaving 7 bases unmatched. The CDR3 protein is CASRLGGMNTGELFF. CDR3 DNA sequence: TGTGCCAGCCGCCTGGGGGGGATGAACACCGGGGAGCTGTTTTTT.

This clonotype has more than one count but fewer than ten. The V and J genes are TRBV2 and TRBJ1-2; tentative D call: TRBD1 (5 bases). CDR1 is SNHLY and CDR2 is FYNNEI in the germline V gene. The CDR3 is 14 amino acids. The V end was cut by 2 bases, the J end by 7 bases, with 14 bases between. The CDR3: CASSEREGEGGYTF. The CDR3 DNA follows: TGTGCCAGCAGTGAACGAGAAGGGGAAGGTGGCTACACCTTC.

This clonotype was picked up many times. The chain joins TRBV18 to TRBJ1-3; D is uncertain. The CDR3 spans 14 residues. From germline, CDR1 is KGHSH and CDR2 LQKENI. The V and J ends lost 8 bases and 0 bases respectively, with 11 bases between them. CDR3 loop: CASSPGGSGNTIYF. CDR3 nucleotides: TGTGCCAGCAGTCCCGGTGGCTCTGGAAACACCATATATTTT. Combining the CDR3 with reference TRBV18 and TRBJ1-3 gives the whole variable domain NAGVMQNPRHLVRRRGQEARLRCSPMKGHSHVYWYRQLPEEGLKFMVYLQKENIIDESGMPKERFSAEFPKEGPSILRIQQVVRGDSAAYFCASSPGGSGNTIYFGEGSWLTVV.

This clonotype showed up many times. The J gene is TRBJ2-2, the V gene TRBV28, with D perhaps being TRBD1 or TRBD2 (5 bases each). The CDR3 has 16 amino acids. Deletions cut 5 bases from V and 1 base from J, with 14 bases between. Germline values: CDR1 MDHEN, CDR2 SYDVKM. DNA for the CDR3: TGTGCCAGCAGTGAGCTGGGACGGAAGAACACCGGGGAGCTGTTTTTT. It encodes CASSELGRKNTGELFF.

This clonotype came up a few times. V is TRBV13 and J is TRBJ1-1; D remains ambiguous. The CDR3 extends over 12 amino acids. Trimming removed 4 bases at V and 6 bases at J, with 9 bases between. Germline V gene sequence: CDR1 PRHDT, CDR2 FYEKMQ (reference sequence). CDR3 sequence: CASSSLSAEAFF. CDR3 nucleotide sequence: TGTGCCAGCAGCTCTTTATCCGCTGAAGCTTTCTTT.

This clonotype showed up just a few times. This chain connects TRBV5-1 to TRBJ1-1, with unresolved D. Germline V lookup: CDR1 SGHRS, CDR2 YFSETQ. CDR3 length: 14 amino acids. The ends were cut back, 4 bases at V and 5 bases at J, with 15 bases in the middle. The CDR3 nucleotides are TGCGCCAGCAGCGAAGCCGGGTTGAGGACTGAAGCTTTCTTT. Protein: CASSEAGLRTEAFF.

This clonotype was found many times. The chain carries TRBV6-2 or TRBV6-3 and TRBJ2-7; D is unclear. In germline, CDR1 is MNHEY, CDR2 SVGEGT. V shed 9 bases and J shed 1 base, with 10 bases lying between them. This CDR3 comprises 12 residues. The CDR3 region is CASRDASYEQYF. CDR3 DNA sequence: TGTGCCAGTCGCGACGCATCCTACGAGCAGTACTTC.

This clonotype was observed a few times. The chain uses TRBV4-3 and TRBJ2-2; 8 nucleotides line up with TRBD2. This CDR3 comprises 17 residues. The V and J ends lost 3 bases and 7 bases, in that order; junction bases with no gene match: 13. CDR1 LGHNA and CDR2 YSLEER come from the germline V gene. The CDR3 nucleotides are TGCGCCAGCAGCCATCTGCCGGGAGGGGCAGTCGGCGGGGAGCTGTTTTTT. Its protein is CASSHLPGGAVGGELFF.